This T cell receptor (beta chain) was profiled in a study of PD-L1 blockade in urothelial cancer. Study-level information: Blood samples had a median of around 150,000 T cells. Study conclusions and caveats: Expansion of tumor-associated blood clones at 3 weeks was greater in durable-benefit patients.

Every PCR was spiked with synthetic TCR analog templates. The method was immunoSEQ multiplex PCR; TCRdb's version includes in-frame clones alone and lacks a portion of them. The sample contains 40,000 to 55,000 clones, approximately 83% of which appear only once. Time point: peripheral blood 6 weeks after treatment start. This clone came up once. The antigen is undetermined. This CDR3 comprises 16 residues. Looked up from germline, CDR1 is MNHNS and CDR2 is SASEGT. V was trimmed by 2 bases and J by 0 bases, leaving 11 bases between them. The chain recombines TRBV6-1 with TRBJ2-1; no definite D call. This TCR was sampled from a man in his sixties with urothelial cancer. The specimen was PBMCs, collected around atezolizumab (anti-PD-L1) treatment. For the CDR3, the DNA is TGTGCCAGCAGTGAATATGACACGAGCTCCTACAATGAGCAGTTCTTC. It translates to CASSEYDTSSYNEQFF.